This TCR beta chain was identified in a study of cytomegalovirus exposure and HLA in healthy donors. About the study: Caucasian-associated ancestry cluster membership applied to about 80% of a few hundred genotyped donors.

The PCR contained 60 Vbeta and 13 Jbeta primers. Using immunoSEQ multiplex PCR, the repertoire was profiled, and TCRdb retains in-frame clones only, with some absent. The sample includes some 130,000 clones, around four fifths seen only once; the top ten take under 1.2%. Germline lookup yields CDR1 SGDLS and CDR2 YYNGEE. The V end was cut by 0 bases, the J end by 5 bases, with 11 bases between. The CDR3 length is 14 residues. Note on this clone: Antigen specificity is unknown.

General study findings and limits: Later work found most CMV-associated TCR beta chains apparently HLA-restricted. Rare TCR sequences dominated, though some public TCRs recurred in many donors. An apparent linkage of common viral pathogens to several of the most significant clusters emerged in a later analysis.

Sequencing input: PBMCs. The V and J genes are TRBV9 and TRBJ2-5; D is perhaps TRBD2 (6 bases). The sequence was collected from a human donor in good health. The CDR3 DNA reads TGTGCCAGCAGCGTAGCTGGAGGGACCGAGACCCAGTACTTC. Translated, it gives CASSVAGGTETQYF.